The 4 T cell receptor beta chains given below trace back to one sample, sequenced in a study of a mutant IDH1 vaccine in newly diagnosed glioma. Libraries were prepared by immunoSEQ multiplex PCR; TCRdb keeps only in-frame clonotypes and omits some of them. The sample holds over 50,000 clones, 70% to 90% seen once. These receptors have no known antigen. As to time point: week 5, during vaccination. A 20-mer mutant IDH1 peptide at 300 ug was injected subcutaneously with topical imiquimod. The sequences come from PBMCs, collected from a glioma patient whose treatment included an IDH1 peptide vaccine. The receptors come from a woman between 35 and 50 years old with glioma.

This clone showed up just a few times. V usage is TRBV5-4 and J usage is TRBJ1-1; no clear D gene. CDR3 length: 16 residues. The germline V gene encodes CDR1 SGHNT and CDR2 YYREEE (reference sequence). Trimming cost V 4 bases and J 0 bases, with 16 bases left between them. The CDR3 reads CASSPGRVGMNTEAFF. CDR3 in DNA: TGTGCCAGCAGCCCGGGCAGAGTTGGAATGAACACTGAAGCTTTCTTT.

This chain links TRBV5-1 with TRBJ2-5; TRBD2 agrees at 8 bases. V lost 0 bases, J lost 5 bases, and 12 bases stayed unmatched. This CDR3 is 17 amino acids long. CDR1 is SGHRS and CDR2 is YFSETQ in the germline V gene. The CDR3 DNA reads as TGCGCCAGCAGCTTGGGACTCGGGAGGGCCCTCGGGGAGACCCAGTACTTC. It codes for CASSLGLGRALGETQYF.

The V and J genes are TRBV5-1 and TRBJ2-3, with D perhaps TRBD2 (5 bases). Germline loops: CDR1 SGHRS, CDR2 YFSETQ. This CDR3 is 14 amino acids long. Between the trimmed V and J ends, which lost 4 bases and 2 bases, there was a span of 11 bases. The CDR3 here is CASSGGLYTDTQYF. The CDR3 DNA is TGCGCCAGCAGCGGAGGACTGTACACAGATACGCAGTATTTT.

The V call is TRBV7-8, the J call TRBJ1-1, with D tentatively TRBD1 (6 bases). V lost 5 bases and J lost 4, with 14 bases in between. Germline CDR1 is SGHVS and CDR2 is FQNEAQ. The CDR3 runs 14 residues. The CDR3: CASSKGQSGTEAFF. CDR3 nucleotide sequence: TGTGCCAGCAGCAAAGGACAGTCGGGCACTGAAGCTTTCTTT.